The clone carrying this T cell receptor (beta chain) was seen a few times. Its specificity is not known. The sample belongs to a study of post-analysis software for immune sequencing data. Study-wide findings and caveats: F measure showed strong co-clustering of same-batch samples.

Unique molecular identifiers had been added to the TCR beta cDNA libraries. TCRdb redid the calling of the PCR reads with MiXCR, one entry per CDR3 protein. The sample lists some 500,000 distinct CDR3 sequences, around 40% occurring once. The specimen sequenced was blood. The sequence was collected from a girl aged 5-17 years with multiple sclerosis.

The CDR3 DNA reads as TGTGCCAGCAGCCAAGTTAGGATCGGGCAGTTCTTC. Translating gives CASSQVRIGQFF. This chain connects TRBV3-1 to TRBJ2-1; no reliable D call. The germline V gene has CDR1 LGHDT and CDR2 YNNKEL (reference sequence). Between the trimmed V and J ends, which lost 1 base and 12 bases, there was a span of 10 bases. The CDR3 has 12 amino acids.